The 4 T cell receptor beta chains presented below share a single source sample, sequenced in a study of shared clonotypes between healthy human individuals. Repertoires were generated with immunoSEQ multiplex PCR, while TCRdb's copy carries only in-frame clones and drops some. The sample gives around 2.3 million clones, approximately 96% of which show up once; less than 0.15% is in the top ten. The sample consisted of naive CD4+ T cells sorted from blood. Subset specified: CD45RA+ positively selected. The receptors were gathered from a man between 18 and 29 years old in good health.

This chain uses TRBV18 with TRBJ2-7, with 8 bases identical to TRBD2. CDR1 is KGHSH and CDR2 is LQKENI in the germline V gene. This CDR3 region has 14 residues. Trimming took 5 bases from V and 0 from J; bases not matched to a gene: 3. CDR3 protein: CASSRAGDSYEQYF. The DNA for the CDR3 is TGTGCCAGCTCAAGAGCGGGAGACTCCTACGAGCAGTACTTC.

This clone has more than one count but fewer than ten. The V call is TRBV5-1, the J call TRBJ2-3, with D perhaps matching TRBD1 (5 bases). Between the trimmed V and J ends, which lost 4 bases and 0 bases, there was a span of 12 bases. The germline gives CDR1 SGHRS, CDR2 YFSETQ. CDR3 length: 15 amino acids. CDR3 nucleotide sequence: TGCGCCAGCAGCCCACAGGTGTCTAGCACAGATACGCAGTATTTT. Translation: CASSPQVSSTDTQYF.

The chain has TRBV12-5 and TRBJ2-2; tentative D call: TRBD2 (6 bases). The CDR3 is 12 amino acids. Germline assignment: CDR1 LGHNT and CDR2 FRNRAP. V was trimmed by 7 bases and J by 3 bases, leaving 6 bases between them. CDR3 bases: TGTGCTAGTGAGCGGGACACCGGGGAGCTGTTTTTT. This codes for CASERDTGELFF. Filled out from reference TRBV12-5 and TRBJ2-2, the complete variable domain reads DARVTQTPRHKVTEMGQEVTMRCQPILGHNTVFWYRQTMMQGLELLAYFRNRAPLDDSGMPKDRFSAEMPDATLATLKIQPSEPRDSAVYFCASERDTGELFFGEGSRLTVL.

This chain connects TRBV19 to TRBJ2-7, with 7 bases matching TRBD1. The J segment lost 8 bases and the V segment lost 6 bases, leaving 13 bases of the junction unmatched. The CDR3 totals 14 residues. In germline, CDR1 is LNHDA, CDR2 SQIVND (reference sequence). The CDR3 DNA sequence: TGTGCCAGTAGAGATCCCCTCTACAGGGGCCAGCAGTACTTC. As protein: CASRDPLYRGQQYF.